Detailed here is one T cell receptor (beta chain). The entry originates in a study of blood T cell repertoires in COVID-19. Study-wide context: Samples taken during acute and convalescent COVID-19 were collected in the United States, Italy and Spain.

V dropped 1 base and J dropped 13; count of bases not matched to a gene: 3. The germline gives CDR1 SQVTM, CDR2 ANQGSEA. The CDR3 covers 11 residues. Under the authors' procedure: Scientists estimated how many nucleated cells there were by amplifying reference gene primers. Profiling relied on immunoSEQ multiplex PCR, and the TCRdb table lists in-frame clones only, not all of them. V, J and clone size derive from that table, while D and trimming were established from the DNA sequence. The table lists roughly 230,000 clones, more than 75% of them singletons. Participants were aged roughly 18 to 90 years, lived in 20 to 25 US areas, and enrolled virtually. Researchers sorted participants into cohorts using their self-reported clinical history.

The origin of this receptor is a woman aged 45-65 years who had been exposed to COVID-19. The V call is TRBV29-1, the J call TRBJ2-4; 8 bases match TRBD1. Specimen: PBMCs or T cells enriched from blood (not recorded which). The CDR3 DNA follows: TGCAGCGTTGAAGGGGGACAGGAGCAGTACTTC. Its protein is CSVEGGQEQYF.